The sample holds a few counts of the clone carrying this T cell receptor beta chain. The antigen is unknown. This entry belongs to a study of post-analysis software for immune sequencing data. TCR beta cDNA libraries had unique molecular identifiers. TCRdb analysed the PCR reads with MiXCR anew, one entry per CDR3 protein. The sample lists about 820,000 distinct CDR3 sequences, under 70% occurring once. The CDR3 sequence is 13 residues long. Germline CDR1 DFQATT, CDR2 SNEGSKA (reference sequence). V dropped 6 bases and J dropped 5; count of bases not matched to a gene: 8. General study results and limits: Five or six TRBV segments, TRBV5-6, TRBV5-1 and TRBV20-1 among them, were found more frequent in patients than controls. Same-batch preparations were strongly co-clustered by F measure. Multiple sclerosis patients had significantly lower normalized Chao1 diversity than controls.

This TCR was recovered from a girl aged 5-17 years with multiple sclerosis. Sequencing was done on a sample of blood. V is TRBV20-1 and J is TRBJ2-7, with 9 bases matching TRBD1. CDR3 sequence reads: CSALGDRVDEQYF. The CDR3 DNA is TGCAGTGCCCTAGGGGACAGGGTTGACGAGCAGTACTTC.